The 9 T cell receptor beta chains below were found in one sample sequenced in a study of blood T cell repertoires in COVID-19. Only in-frame clones appear in the TCRdb table, and some are missing; sequencing was by immunoSEQ multiplex PCR. Among under 130,000 clones listed, around 76% were seen once. Sequenced input: peripheral blood. Source of these receptors: a woman aged 70-85 years with acute or convalescent COVID-19.

This clone was detected once. This rearrangement joins TRBV6-2 or TRBV6-3 to TRBJ1-1, with D unresolved. The ends were cut back, 1 base at V and 1 base at J, with 10 bases in the middle. There are 15 residues in the CDR3. Germline CDR1 reads MNHEY; CDR2 reads SVGEGT. The CDR3 nucleotides are TGTGCCAGCAGTTACTTTGGGAGGGCGAACACTGAAGCTTTCTTT. Translating it yields CASSYFGRANTEAFF.

V and J are TRBV30 and TRBJ2-5; D call uncertain. With 4 bases removed from V and 2 bases from J, the gap between germline ends came to 11 bases. The CDR3 spans 13 residues. Looked up from germline, CDR1 is GTSNPN and CDR2 is SVGIG (reference sequence). The CDR3 DNA sequence: TGTGCCTGGACCGGCGGAGCGCAAGAGACCCAGTACTTC. It codes for CAWTGGAQETQYF.

The rearrangement uses TRBV28 and TRBJ2-5; 7 nucleotides match TRBD1. Germline trimming cut 2 bases from V and 5 bases from J; bases unmatched to any gene: 2. Germline CDR1 is MDHEN and CDR2 is SYDVKM. This CDR3 comprises 13 residues. The CDR3 protein is CASSLTGEETQYF. CDR3 nucleotides: TGTGCCAGCAGTTTAACAGGGGAGGAGACCCAGTACTTC.

The chain joins TRBV12-5 to TRBJ2-3; 10 bases line up with TRBD1. The germline gives CDR1 LGHNT, CDR2 FRNRAP. This CDR3 contains 14 residues. The CDR3 sequence is CATTPRDRGDTQYF. Written as DNA, the CDR3 is TGTGCAACCACCCCCCGGGACAGGGGAGATACGCAGTATTTT.

The chain recombines TRBV19 with TRBJ1-6, with D tentatively TRBD1 (5 bases). V shed 7 bases and J shed 0 bases, with 13 bases lying between them. CDR3 length equals 16 residues. Looked up from germline, CDR1 is LNHDA and CDR2 is SQIVND (reference sequence). CDR3 sequence: CASITTASSYNSPLHF. The CDR3, as DNA: TGTGCCAGTATTACGACAGCGAGCTCCTATAATTCACCCCTCCACTTT.

This rearrangement joins TRBV5-4 to TRBJ1-6; TRBD1 aligns across 8 bases. The V segment lost 3 bases and the J segment 7 bases; nucleotides outside the gene matches: 3. This CDR3 is built from 14 residues. CDR1 is SGHNT and CDR2 is YYREEE in the germline V gene (reference sequence). The CDR3 DNA reads TGTGCCAGCAGCTCCCGACAGGGGAATTCACCCCTCCACTTT. Its protein is CASSSRQGNSPLHF.

V is TRBV6-5 and J is TRBJ1-5; D is unresolved. V lost 4 bases to trimming and J lost 3 bases, with 10 bases between them. The CDR3 consists of 14 residues. Germline V gene sequence: CDR1 MNHEY, CDR2 SVGAGI. CDR3 in amino acids: CASSLQPYNQPQHF. In DNA form, the CDR3 reads TGTGCCAGCAGTTTACAGCCTTACAATCAGCCCCAGCATTTT.

The rearrangement joins TRBV6-6 to TRBJ2-3, with 8 bases aligning to TRBD2. The CDR3 is 16 residues long. Germline CDR1 and CDR2: MNHNY and SVGAGI (reference sequence). With 0 bases clipped from V and 2 bases from J, the junction kept 4 bases outside the gene matches. The DNA of the CDR3 is TGTGCCAGCAGTTACTCGGGCGGGGGGAACACAGATACGCAGTATTTT. It codes for CASSYSGGGNTDTQYF.

The genes are TRBV19 and TRBJ2-3; possibly TRBD1 for D (6 bases). Trimming left V 5 bases short and J 2 bases short, with 11 bases between. From germline, CDR1 is LNHDA and CDR2 SQIVND (reference sequence). This CDR3 comprises 14 residues. DNA of the CDR3: TGTGCCAGTAGTGTCACAGGGCCCACAGATACGCAGTATTTT. It specifies CASSVTGPTDTQYF.